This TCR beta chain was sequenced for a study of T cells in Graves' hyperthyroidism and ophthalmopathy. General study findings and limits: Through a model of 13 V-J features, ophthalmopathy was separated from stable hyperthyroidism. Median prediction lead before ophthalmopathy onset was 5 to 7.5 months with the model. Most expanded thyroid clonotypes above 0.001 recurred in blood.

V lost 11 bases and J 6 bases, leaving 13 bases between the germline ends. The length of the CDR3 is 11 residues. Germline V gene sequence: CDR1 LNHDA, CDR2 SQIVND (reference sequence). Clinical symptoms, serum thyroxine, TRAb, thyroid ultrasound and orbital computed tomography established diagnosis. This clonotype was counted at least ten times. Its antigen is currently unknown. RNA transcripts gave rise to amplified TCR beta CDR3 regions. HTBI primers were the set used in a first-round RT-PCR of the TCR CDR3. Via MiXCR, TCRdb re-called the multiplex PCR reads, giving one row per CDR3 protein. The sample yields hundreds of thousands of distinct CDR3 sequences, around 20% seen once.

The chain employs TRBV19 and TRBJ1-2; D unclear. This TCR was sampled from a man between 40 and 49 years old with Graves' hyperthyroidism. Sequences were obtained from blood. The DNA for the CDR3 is TGTGCCGCCGGCGAGGGCGATGGCTACACCTTC. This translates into CAAGEGDGYTF.